This T cell receptor beta chain was documented in a study of OX40 agonist ivuxolimab in advanced cancers. Germline CDR1 and CDR2: MNHEY and SVGAGI. V dropped 1 base and J dropped 5 bases, with 8 bases sitting between them. The CDR3 totals 13 residues. The method was immunoSEQ multiplex PCR; TCRdb's version includes in-frame clones alone and lacks a portion of them. The sample has about 46,000 clones; around nine tenths are singletons. The sample in question was CD4+ or CD8+ T cells sorted from blood, obtained in a trial of the OX40 agonist ivuxolimab. The V call is TRBV6-5, the J call TRBJ2-5; either TRBD1 or TRBD2 may supply D (5 bases each). The sequence derives from an adult with an advanced solid tumor such as melanoma, head and neck, liver or kidney cancer. CDR3 DNA sequence: TGTGCCAGCAGTTACTTGGGGGTCGAGACCCAGTACTTC. Its protein product is CASSYLGVETQYF.